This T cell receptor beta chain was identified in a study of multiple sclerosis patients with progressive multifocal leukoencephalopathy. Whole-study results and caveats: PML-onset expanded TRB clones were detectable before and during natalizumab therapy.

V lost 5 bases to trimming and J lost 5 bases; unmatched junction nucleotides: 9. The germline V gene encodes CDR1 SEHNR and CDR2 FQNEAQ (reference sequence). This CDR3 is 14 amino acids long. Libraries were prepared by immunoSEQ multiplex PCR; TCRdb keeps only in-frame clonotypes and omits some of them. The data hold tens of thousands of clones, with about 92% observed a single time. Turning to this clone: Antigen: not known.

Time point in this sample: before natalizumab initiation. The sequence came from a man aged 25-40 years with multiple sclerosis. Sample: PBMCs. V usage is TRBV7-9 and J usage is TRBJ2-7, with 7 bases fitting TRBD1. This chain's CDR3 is CASSRDSFWDEQYV. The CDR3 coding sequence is TGTGCCAGCAGCAGGGACAGTTTTTGGGACGAGCAGTACGTC.